This record covers a single TCR beta chain. The entry originates in a study of control samples from healthy donors and cancer patients. The CDR3 contains 15 residues. CDR1 and CDR2 (germline): SGHRS, YFSETQ. Between the trimmed V and J ends, which lost 0 bases and 6 bases, there was a span of 12 bases. The repertoire was sequenced with immunoSEQ multiplex PCR; TCRdb's copy has only in-frame clones and lacks some. The table has 150,000 to 200,000 clones, about 94% seen once. The receptor's source is a man in his sixties with colorectal cancer. The sample consisted of PBMCs. The chain carries TRBV5-1 and TRBJ1-4; D is unresolved. In DNA form, the CDR3 reads TGCGCCAGCAGCTTGGAAGGGCAGGAATATGAAAAACTGTTTTTT. Residues: CASSLEGQEYEKLFF.